The 24 T cell receptor beta chains given below trace back to one sample, sequenced in a study of OX40 agonist ivuxolimab in advanced cancers. The repertoire was sequenced with immunoSEQ multiplex PCR; TCRdb's copy has only in-frame clones and lacks some. The sample consists of over 60,000 clones, approximately 90% of them appearing once. The source was CD4+ or CD8+ T cells sorted from blood, collected in a trial of the OX40 agonist ivuxolimab. These receptors all come from an adult with an advanced solid tumor such as melanoma, head and neck, liver or kidney cancer.

The count of this clone is one. The chain has TRBV11-2 and TRBJ2-7; D unclear. Germline V gene sequence: CDR1 SGHAT, CDR2 FQNNGV. The V and J ends lost 3 bases and 0 bases respectively, with 6 bases between them. This CDR3 is built from 13 residues. This CDR3 reads CASSLPGSYEQYF. CDR3 nucleotides: TGTGCCAGCAGCTTGCCAGGCTCCTACGAGCAGTACTTC.

In DNA, the CDR3 is TGTGCCAGCAGCCAAGATTGGGGGAAGCAGCGGGAGAACGATGAGCAGTTCTTC. Residues: CASSQDWGKQRENDEQFF. The chain joins TRBV4-2 to TRBJ2-1, with TRBD2 identical over 8 bases. The length of the CDR3 is 18 residues. Germline V CDR1 and CDR2: LGHNA, YNFKEQ. V shed 0 bases, J shed 8 bases, and the junction held 15 bases outside the gene matches.

The sample holds a few counts of this clone. The V and J genes are TRBV9 and TRBJ2-3; D is perhaps TRBD2 (5 bases). In germline, CDR1 is SGDLS, CDR2 YYNGEE. Trimming left V 4 bases short and J 0 bases short, with 9 bases between. The CDR3 has 14 residues. The chain's CDR3 is CASSPRTSTDTQYF. The CDR3 nucleotides are TGTGCCAGCAGCCCCCGGACTAGCACAGATACGCAGTATTTT.

This clone was counted a few times. The chain couples TRBV30 to TRBJ1-5; no firm D call. This CDR3 has 14 residues. The germline gives CDR1 GTSNPN, CDR2 SVGIG (reference sequence). Trimming removed 2 bases from V and 0 bases from J, with 8 bases in between. CDR3 bases: TGTGCCTGGAGTTCTTACAATAGCAATCAGCCCCAGCATTTT. Its translation: CAWSSYNSNQPQHF.

This chain uses TRBV7-9 with TRBJ2-5; D perhaps matches TRBD1 (5 bases). This CDR3 spans 16 amino acids. Germline CDR1 reads SEHNR; CDR2 reads FQNEAQ (reference sequence). V shed 6 bases and J shed 2 bases, with 19 bases lying between them. CDR3 nucleotides: TGTGCCAGCAGTACCCCAGGAAGGGGTAGGCAAGAGACCCAGTACTTC. Residues: CASSTPGRGRQETQYF.

In regard to this clone: The same CDR3 also results from other DNA sequences found in this sample. The rearrangement uses TRBV4-2 and TRBJ2-7; D is perhaps TRBD2 (6 bases). The CDR3 loop spans 16 amino acids. CDR1 is LGHNA, CDR2 YNFKEQ, per germline. Trimming removed 1 base from V and 1 base from J, with 14 bases in between. The DNA of the CDR3 is TGTGCCAGCAGCCAAGGGGCTAGCGCGACTTCCTACGAGCAGTACTTC. Translating it yields CASSQGASATSYEQYF.

In nucleotides, the CDR3 is TGCGCCAGCAGCCAAGCTGGGGCCGGCACCGGGGAGCTGTTTTTT. This codes for CASSQAGAGTGELFF. V usage is TRBV4-1 and J usage is TRBJ2-2; maybe TRBD1 (5 bases). The germline gives CDR1 MGHRA, CDR2 YSYEKL. V was trimmed by 1 base and J by 4 bases, leaving 10 bases between them. The CDR3 is 15 amino acids.

This clone occurred once. The gene calls are TRBV7-3 and TRBJ2-7; no clear D gene. Deletions cut 0 bases from V and 0 bases from J, with 9 bases between. This CDR3 is built from 15 residues. The V gene's germline CDR1 is SGHTA and CDR2 FQGTGA. The CDR3 protein is CASSLTPRPSYEQYF. The CDR3 nucleotides read TGTGCCAGCAGCTTAACTCCGAGACCCTCCTACGAGCAGTACTTC.

Concerning this clone itself: The identical CDR3 is also encoded by other nucleotide sequences in the sample. This chain connects TRBV7-9 to TRBJ2-5; 7 bases fit TRBD2. This CDR3 is 13 amino acids long. From germline, CDR1 is SEHNR and CDR2 FQNEAQ (reference sequence). V was pared by 0 bases and J by 5 bases, with 0 bases of the junction left unmatched. Written as DNA, the CDR3 is TGTGCCAGCAGCTTAGCCGGGGGGGAGACCCAGTACTTC. This translates into CASSLAGGETQYF.

The rearrangement links TRBV19 to TRBJ1-5, with TRBD1 as a possible D gene (5 bases). Between the trimmed V and J ends, which lost 3 bases and 7 bases, there was a span of 16 bases. The V gene's germline CDR1 is LNHDA and CDR2 SQIVND (reference sequence). The CDR3 spans 15 residues. CDR3 bases: TGTGCCAGTAGTATCGGCAGGGCGACTTTCCAGCCCCAGCATTTT. It translates to CASSIGRATFQPQHF.

The gene calls are TRBV11-2 and TRBJ1-1, with 7 bases aligning to TRBD1. J lost 3 bases, V lost 4 bases, and 8 bases had no gene match. Per germline, CDR1 SGHAT and CDR2 FQNNGV. The CDR3 spans 15 residues. This chain's CDR3 is CASSSTDRVHTEAFF. CDR3 nucleotides: TGTGCCAGCAGCTCCACCGACAGGGTTCACACTGAAGCTTTCTTT.

The chain couples TRBV9 to TRBJ2-2; D unclear. The CDR3 contains 12 residues. V lost 0 bases to trimming and J lost 6 bases, with 3 bases between them. In germline, CDR1 is SGDLS, CDR2 YYNGEE. CDR3 sequence: CASSVGSGELFF. CDR3 DNA sequence: TGTGCCAGCAGCGTAGGGTCCGGGGAGCTGTTTTTT. Together with reference TRBV9 and TRBJ2-2, the CDR3 gives the full variable domain: DSGVTQTPKHLITATGQRVTLRCSPRSGDLSVYWYQQSLDQGLQFLIQYYNGEERAKGNILERFSAQQFPDLHSELNLSSLELGDSALYFCASSVGSGELFFGEGSRLTVL.

The J gene is TRBJ1-1, the V gene TRBV30; D is perhaps TRBD1 (6 bases). Per germline, CDR1 GTSNPN and CDR2 SVGIG (reference sequence). Deletions cut 4 bases from V and 3 bases from J, with 12 bases between. The CDR3 spans 13 residues. CDR3 nucleotide sequence: TGTGCCTGGAATTTCGCAGGGGACACTGAAGCTTTCTTT. Translated: CAWNFAGDTEAFF.

This sequence joins TRBV5-4 and TRBJ2-1; the match to TRBD2 covers 13 bases. After removal of 3 bases from V and 0 bases from J, the junction contained 12 bases not matched to a gene. The CDR3 runs 20 residues. Germline loops: CDR1 SGHNT, CDR2 YYREEE (reference sequence). CDR3 residues: CASSSPLGGLAGSSYNEQFF. Written as DNA, the CDR3 is TGTGCCAGCAGCTCCCCTCTTGGGGGACTAGCGGGGAGCTCCTACAATGAGCAGTTCTTC.

The gene calls are TRBV6-5 and TRBJ1-4; TRBD1 matches 8 bases. From germline, CDR1 is MNHEY and CDR2 SVGAGI. J gave up 8 bases and V 1 base, and 0 bases lay outside the gene matches. The CDR3 runs 13 residues. The CDR3 protein is CASSYWTGEKLFF. CDR3 DNA sequence: TGTGCCAGCAGTTACTGGACAGGGGAAAAACTGTTTTTT.

The chain joins TRBV6-4 to TRBJ2-2; TRBD1 agrees at 7 bases. CDR1 and CDR2 (germline): MRHNA, SNTAGT. With 4 bases clipped from V and 1 base from J, the junction kept 3 bases outside the gene matches. The CDR3 is made up of 15 amino acids. CDR3 in amino acids: CASSVRTGNTGELFF. The CDR3 coding sequence is TGTGCCAGCAGTGTTCGGACAGGGAACACCGGGGAGCTGTTTTTT.

DNA for the CDR3: TGCGCCAGCAGCTTGAGCGCGGCCAAAAACATTCAGTACTTC. It specifies CASSLSAAKNIQYF. The chain employs TRBV5-1 and TRBJ2-4; D unclear. Germline V CDR1 and CDR2: SGHRS, YFSETQ. This CDR3 has 14 residues. V was shortened by 1 base and J by 1 base, with 6 bases between the two germline ends. Combining the CDR3 with reference TRBV5-1 and TRBJ2-4 gives the whole variable domain KAGVTQTPRYLIKTRGQQVTLSCSPISGHRSVSWYQQTPGQGLQFLFEYFSETQRNKGNFPGRFSGRQFSNSRSEMNVSTLELGDSALYLCASSLSAAKNIQYFGAGTRLSVL.

The rearrangement joins TRBV6-6 to TRBJ2-7; 7 nucleotides match TRBD2. The germline V gene encodes CDR1 MNHNY and CDR2 SVGAGI (reference sequence). After removal of 6 bases from V and 1 base from J, the junction contained 12 bases not matched to a gene. This CDR3 comprises 16 residues. CDR3 in DNA: TGTGCCAGCAGGAGGGGAGGGTTGCGATTATCCTACGAGCAGTACTTC. Protein: CASRRGGLRLSYEQYF.

The rearrangement uses TRBV11-3 and TRBJ2-1, with 9 bases aligning to TRBD1. The CDR3 contains 20 residues. Unmatched junction bases numbered 13, after V lost 1 base and J lost 0 bases. Germline CDR1 SGHNT, CDR2 YENEEA. The DNA of the CDR3 is TGTGCCAGCAGCTTAGGAGGATTGTGGGGGGACAGGGCCTCCTACAATGAGCAGTTCTTC. It specifies CASSLGGLWGDRASYNEQFF.

The rearrangement links TRBV5-1 to TRBJ2-3; the D is unclear. Trimming stripped 7 bases from V and 5 bases from J, with 20 bases between. The CDR3 has 15 residues. Germline CDR1 SGHRS, CDR2 YFSETQ. CDR3 nucleotide sequence: TGCGCCAGCGTTCTTGACTCGCCTGAGATAGATACGCAGTATTTT. Protein sequence: CASVLDSPEIDTQYF.

As concerns this clone: At one end the junction does not follow the germline gene, possibly because of a read error. The CDR3 nucleotides read TGTGCCAGCATTGAAGGACGCACTAAAGAAGCTTTCTTT. Translation: CASIEGRTKEAFF. The V and J genes are TRBV6-1 and TRBJ1-1; D is unresolved. Germline V gene sequence: CDR1 MNHNS, CDR2 SASEGT. This CDR3 has 13 amino acids.

V and J are TRBV5-1 and TRBJ2-5; 7 nucleotides line up with TRBD2. Germline V lookup: CDR1 SGHRS, CDR2 YFSETQ. The J segment lost 1 base and the V segment lost 4 bases, leaving 10 bases of the junction unmatched. CDR3 length: 16 amino acids. The CDR3 DNA reads as TGCGCCAGCAGCAAACCCGGGACTACGTCCCAAGAGACCCAGTACTTC. This codes for CASSKPGTTSQETQYF.

About this clone: Different DNA sequences within this sample yield the same CDR3. This chain uses TRBV18 with TRBJ2-2, with D perhaps matching TRBD2 (5 bases). This CDR3 is 13 amino acids long. The germline CDR1 and CDR2 sequences are KGHSH and LQKENI. V lost 1 base and J 6 bases, leaving 6 bases between the germline ends. The CDR3 nucleotides are TGTGCCAGCTCACCACGGGGAGCCGGGGAGCTGTTTTTT. This translates into CASSPRGAGELFF.

The rearrangement links TRBV19 to TRBJ2-7, with 7 nucleotides matching TRBD1. CDR3 length equals 14 residues. The trim removed 8 bases at V and 4 bases at J, leaving 11 bases unmatched. Per the germline V gene, CDR1 is LNHDA and CDR2 is SQIVND (reference sequence). The CDR3 loop is CASFSGTVPYEQYF. The DNA of the CDR3 is TGTGCCAGTTTCTCCGGGACAGTTCCTTACGAGCAGTACTTC.